This TCR beta chain emerged from a study of blood T cell repertoires in COVID-19. Germline V gene data show CDR1 as SNHLY and CDR2 as FYNNEI. The ends lost 6 bases at V and 5 bases at J; junction bases unmatched: 3. CDR3 length: 15 amino acids. Measured with immunoSEQ multiplex PCR; TCRdb has only the in-frame clones, and not every one. Of around 69,000 clones listed, 84% were seen once; the top ten hold 8.5% to 10%. This TCR was sampled from a man in his fifties with active COVID-19. Sequencing input: peripheral blood. The V gene is TRBV2, the J gene TRBJ2-1; 14 bases line up with TRBD2. The CDR3 protein is CASSKGLAGDNEQFF. CDR3 DNA sequence: TGTGCCAGCAGCAAGGGACTAGCGGGGGACAATGAGCAGTTCTTC.